This record concerns one T cell receptor (beta chain) sequence. What it binds is unknown. TCRdb keeps only in-frame clones here, not all; method: immunoSEQ multiplex PCR. This table has tens of thousands of clones, 80% to 90% appearing once. The data are from a study of OX40 agonist ivuxolimab in advanced cancers. Study information: Patients received ivuxolimab, an intravenous treatment, every 2 weeks at 0.01 to 10 mg/kg. A history of anti-PD-1, anti-PD-L1 or anti-CTLA-4 therapy was acceptable, and 30% to 45% had some.

Germline V gene lookup returns CDR1 SGHTA and CDR2 FQGTGA. The junction had 14 bases not matched to a gene; V was cut back by 4 bases and J by 6 bases. The CDR3 spans 17 residues. Autoimmune disease history or systemic immunosuppression barred patients. Study-level points and caveats: The mean number of expanded clones was higher in CD8+ T cells than in CD4+.

This receptor was identified in an adult with an advanced solid tumor such as melanoma, head and neck, liver or kidney cancer. The material sequenced was CD4+ or CD8+ T cells sorted from blood, taken in a trial of the OX40 agonist ivuxolimab. The chain couples TRBV7-3 to TRBJ2-1, with TRBD2 matching 8 bases. The CDR3 sequence: CASSSRFGAGEGNEQFF. CDR3 coding DNA: TGTGCCAGCAGCTCCCGCTTTGGAGCGGGAGAGGGCAATGAGCAGTTCTTC.